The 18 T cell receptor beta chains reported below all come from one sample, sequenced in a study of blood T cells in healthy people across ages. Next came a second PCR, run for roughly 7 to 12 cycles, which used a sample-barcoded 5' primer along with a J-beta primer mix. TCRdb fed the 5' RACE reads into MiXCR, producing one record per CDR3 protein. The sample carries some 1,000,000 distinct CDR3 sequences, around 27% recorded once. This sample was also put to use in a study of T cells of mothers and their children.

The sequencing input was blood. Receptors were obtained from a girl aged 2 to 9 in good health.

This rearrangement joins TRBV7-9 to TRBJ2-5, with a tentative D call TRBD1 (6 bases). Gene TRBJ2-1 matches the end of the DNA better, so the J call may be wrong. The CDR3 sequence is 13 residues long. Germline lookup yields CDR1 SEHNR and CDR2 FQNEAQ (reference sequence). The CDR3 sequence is CASSSGAWDEQFF. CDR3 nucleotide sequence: TGTGCCAGCAGCTCAGGGGCTTGGGATGAGCAGTTCTTC.

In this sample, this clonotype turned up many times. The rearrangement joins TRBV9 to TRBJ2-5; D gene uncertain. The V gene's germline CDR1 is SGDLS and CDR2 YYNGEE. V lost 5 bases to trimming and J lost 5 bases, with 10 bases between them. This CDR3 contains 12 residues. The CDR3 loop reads CASSVSGETQYF. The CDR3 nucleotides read TGTGCCAGCAGTGTTAGTGGGGAGACCCAGTACTTC.

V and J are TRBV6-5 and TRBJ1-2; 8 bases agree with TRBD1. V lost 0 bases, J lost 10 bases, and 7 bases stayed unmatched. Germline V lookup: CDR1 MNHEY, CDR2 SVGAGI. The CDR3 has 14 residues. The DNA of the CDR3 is TGTGCCAGCAGTTACTCTTATGGACAGGGCGACTACACCTTC. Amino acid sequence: CASSYSYGQGDYTF.

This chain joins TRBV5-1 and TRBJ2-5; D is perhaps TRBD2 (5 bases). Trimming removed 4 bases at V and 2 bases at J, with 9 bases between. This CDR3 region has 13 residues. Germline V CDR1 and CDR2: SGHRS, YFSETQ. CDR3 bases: TGCGCCAGCAGCCGGGAACTACAAGAGACCCAGTACTTC. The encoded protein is CASSRELQETQYF.

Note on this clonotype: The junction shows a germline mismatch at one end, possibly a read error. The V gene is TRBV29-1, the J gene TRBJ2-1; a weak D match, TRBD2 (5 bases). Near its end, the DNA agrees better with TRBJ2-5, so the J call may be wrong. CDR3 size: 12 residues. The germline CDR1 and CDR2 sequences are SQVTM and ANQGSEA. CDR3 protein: CCVLGEQETQYF. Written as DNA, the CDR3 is TGCTGCGTATTGGGAGAACAGGAGACCCAGTACTTC.

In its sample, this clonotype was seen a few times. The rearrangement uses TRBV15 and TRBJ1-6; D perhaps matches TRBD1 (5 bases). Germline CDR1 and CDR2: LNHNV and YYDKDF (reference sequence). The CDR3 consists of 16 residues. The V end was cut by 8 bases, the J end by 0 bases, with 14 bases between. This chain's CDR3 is CATGDGQSSYNSPLHF. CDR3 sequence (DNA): TGTGCCACCGGAGATGGACAAAGCTCCTATAATTCACCCCTCCACTTT.

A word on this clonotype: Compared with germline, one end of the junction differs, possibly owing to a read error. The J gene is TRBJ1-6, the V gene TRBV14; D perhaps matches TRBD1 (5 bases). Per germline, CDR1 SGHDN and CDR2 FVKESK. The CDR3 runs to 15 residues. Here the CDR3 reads CASSQYRQTNSPFHF. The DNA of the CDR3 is TGTGCCAGCAGCCAATATAGACAGACCAATTCACCCTTCCACTTT.

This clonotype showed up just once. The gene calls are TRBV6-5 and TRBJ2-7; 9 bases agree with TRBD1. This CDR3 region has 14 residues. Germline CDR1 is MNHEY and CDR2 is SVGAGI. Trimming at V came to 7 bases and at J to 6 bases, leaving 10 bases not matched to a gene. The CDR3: CASTSPGQGLEQYF. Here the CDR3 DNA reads TGTGCCAGCACTTCCCCGGGACAGGGTCTCGAGCAGTACTTC.

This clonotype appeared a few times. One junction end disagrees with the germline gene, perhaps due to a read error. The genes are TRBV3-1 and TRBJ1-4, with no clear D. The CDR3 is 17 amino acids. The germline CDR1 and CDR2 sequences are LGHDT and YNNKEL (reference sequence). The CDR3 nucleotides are TGCGCCAGCAGCCAAGAGTCAACAACTGCAACTAATGAAAAACTGTTTTTT. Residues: CASSQESTTATNEKLFF.

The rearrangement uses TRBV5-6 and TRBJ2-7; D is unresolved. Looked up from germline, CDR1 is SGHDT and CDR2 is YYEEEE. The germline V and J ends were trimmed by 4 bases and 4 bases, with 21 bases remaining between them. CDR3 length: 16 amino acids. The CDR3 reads CASSRTKPGPRYEQYF. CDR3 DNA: TGTGCCAGCAGCCGAACTAAGCCGGGCCCTCGTTACGAGCAGTACTTC.

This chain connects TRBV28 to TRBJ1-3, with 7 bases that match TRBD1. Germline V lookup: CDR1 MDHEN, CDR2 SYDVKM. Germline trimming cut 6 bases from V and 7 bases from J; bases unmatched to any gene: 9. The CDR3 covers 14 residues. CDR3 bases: TGTGCCAGCAGCCTACGGGGACAGAGGAACACCATATATTTT. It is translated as CASSLRGQRNTIYF.

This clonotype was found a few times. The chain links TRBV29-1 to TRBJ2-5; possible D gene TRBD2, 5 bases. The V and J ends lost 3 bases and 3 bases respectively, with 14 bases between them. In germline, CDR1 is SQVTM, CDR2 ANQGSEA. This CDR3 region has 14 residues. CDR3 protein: CSVDSRTEEETQYF. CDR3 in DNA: TGCAGCGTTGATTCACGGACGGAGGAAGAGACCCAGTACTTC.

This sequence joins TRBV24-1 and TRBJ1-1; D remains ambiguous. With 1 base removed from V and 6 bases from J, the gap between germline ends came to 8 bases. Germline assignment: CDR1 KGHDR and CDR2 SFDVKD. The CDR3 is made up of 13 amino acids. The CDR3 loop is CATSDLSGSEAFF. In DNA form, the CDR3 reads TGTGCCACCAGTGATTTATCCGGGTCTGAAGCTTTCTTT.

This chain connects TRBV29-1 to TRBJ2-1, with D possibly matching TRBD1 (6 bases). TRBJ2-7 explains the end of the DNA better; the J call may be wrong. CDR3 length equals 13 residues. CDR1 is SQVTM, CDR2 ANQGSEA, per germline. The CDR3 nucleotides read TGCAGCGCTCGGACAGAGACGACCTACGAGCAGTACTTC. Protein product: CSARTETTYEQYF.

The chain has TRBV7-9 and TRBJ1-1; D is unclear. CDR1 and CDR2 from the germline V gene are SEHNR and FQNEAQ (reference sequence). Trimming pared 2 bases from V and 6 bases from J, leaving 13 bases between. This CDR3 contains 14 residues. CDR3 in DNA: TGTGCCAGCAGCTTAACGGACCTTGGCTCTGAAGCTTTCTTT. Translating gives CASSLTDLGSEAFF.

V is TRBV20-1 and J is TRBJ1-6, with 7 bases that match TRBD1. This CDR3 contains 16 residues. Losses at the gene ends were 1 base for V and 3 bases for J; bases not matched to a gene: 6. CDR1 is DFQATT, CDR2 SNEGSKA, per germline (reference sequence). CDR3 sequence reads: CSARGKTGDYNSPLHF. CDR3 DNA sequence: TGCAGTGCTAGAGGAAAAACAGGGGACTATAATTCACCCCTCCACTTT.

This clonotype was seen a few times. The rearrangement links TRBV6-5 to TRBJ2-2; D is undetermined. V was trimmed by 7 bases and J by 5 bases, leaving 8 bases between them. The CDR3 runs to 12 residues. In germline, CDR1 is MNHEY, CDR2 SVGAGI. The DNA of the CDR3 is TGTGCCAGCAATGGTATAACCGGGGAGCTGTTTTTT. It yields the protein CASNGITGELFF.

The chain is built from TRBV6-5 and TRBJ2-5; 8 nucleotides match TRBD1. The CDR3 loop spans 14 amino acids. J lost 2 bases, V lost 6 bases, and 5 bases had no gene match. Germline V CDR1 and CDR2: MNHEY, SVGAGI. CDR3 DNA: TGTGCCAGCAGCGACAGGGGAGGACAAGAGACCCAGTACTTC. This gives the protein CASSDRGGQETQYF.